This T cell receptor beta chain was captured in a study of shared clonotypes between healthy human individuals (TCRdb year 2020). About the full investigation: Two women and a few men aged 18 to 49 years were included in the cohort. Libraries were prepared and TCR repertoires were sequenced by different laboratories using diverse techniques, in order to increase sequencing depth and limit assay-specific biases. To estimate repertoire size and how much clonotype sharing occurs between individuals, the study deeply sequenced the blood TCR repertoires of several healthy adults. Leukapheresis yielded between about 0.94 and 8.9 billion PBMCs per donor. Per donor, three plates each were used for CD4 naive and CD4 memory, two for CD8 naive, and one for CD8 memory. Study-wide findings and limitations: Sampling was restricted to blood, and TCR repertoires in tissue are likely to differ from TCR repertoires in blood. Because the study included only a small number of donors, the genetic and exposure-history diversity represented was limited. Compared with non-shared clonotypes, clonotypes shared by all four sorted-subset donors had higher generation probabilities. Incomplete sequencing was indicated by rarefaction of sorted-subset datasets, despite the large sequencing depth. Based on pairwise subsampling, the degree of clonotype sharing among donors was expected to be affected by sequencing depth. Naive subsets generally had larger estimated clonotype richness than memory subsets. When a few donors were compared, the shared fraction of clonotypes was 5% to 6.5% for naive CD4, about 4% for naive CD8, 2.3% for memory CD4, and less than 0.45% for memory CD8.

Using the deep immunoSEQ assay, multiplex PCR amplified TCR CDR3 regions from genomic DNA. Genomic DNA extracted from each cell subset was distributed evenly over all wells of several immunoSEQ 96-well plates, and each plate served as one replicate. Each replicate PCR for sorted subsets received around 0.2 ug genomic DNA, equal to 28,000 or so T cell genomes. Purified libraries were measured with a Qubit 3.0 fluorometer, size-checked on a Bioanalyzer 2100, and measured again with the KAPA Library Quantification kit. Each immunoSEQ 96-well plate was sequenced on its own single-read 150-cycle Illumina NextSeq 550 flow cell. The source study handled its data this way. The immunoSEQ output contained only junctional sequences without quality scores, so filtering could not match that applied to full-length reads. To assign V/J genes and CDR3, sequences were annotated against IMGT germline references using PyIR, a Python wrapper for IgBLAST v1.9. Reads with weak V/J assignments (E-value above 1e-6), missing CDR3, stop codons, out-of-frame junctions, or ambiguous translated residues were removed. V3J clonotypes were defined as sequences sharing the same inferred V gene, J gene, and CDR3 amino acid sequence. Percentage overlap between repertoires was calculated by dividing the number of shared unique clonotypes by the size of the smaller repertoire. Three approaches were used to assess repertoire richness: RTK rarefaction, the Chao1 estimator, and Recon v2.1 estimates of unobserved clonotypes. For all TCRbeta clonotypes obtained by the gDNA method from four donors, generation probabilities were computed with OLGA. The table comes from immuneACCESS by way of TCRdb, which keeps in-frame sequences with V and J called. Part of the clones is missing from these tables; in studies checked, under half for an unresolved V gene and the rest for unknown reasons. V, J and clone size are those of that table, while D and trimming were read from the DNA. The sample records over a million clones, more than 65% of which are singletons. The ten biggest clones cover over 1.3% of the sample.

The germline V gene yields SGHRS for CDR1 and YFSETQ for CDR2. The CDR3 goes from the cysteine to the phenylalanine over 14 residues. Only CDR3 DNA remains: 42 bases, in frame from the first base. V and J are truncated by 4 bases and 0 bases respectively, leaving an intervening sequence of 10 bases. Donors were healthy HIV-negative adults with no recently reported acute infections or vaccinations. Every donor was a Caucasian adult residing in Nashville, Tennessee, USA. CD4+ T cells were enriched by magnetic negative selection, after which naive cells were positively selected on CD45RA and the negative fraction was taken as the memory subset. Blood was obtained by leukapheresis, after which PBMCs were separated by Ficoll-Histopaque density gradient centrifugation and cryopreserved in liquid nitrogen vapor phase. Analytical flow cytometry was used to check the purity and quantity of every magnetically sorted T cell population. Genomic DNA was isolated from every sorted fraction and measured by UV absorbance on a Nanodrop 2000c.

Remarks on this clone: Its antigen is currently not known. No per-base quality is available; no much larger clone lies one base away.

The material sequenced was memory CD4+ T cells sorted from blood. Interpreted using the paper, the cell subset or site label stands for: CD45RA-negative fraction. The receptor chain draws on TRBV5-1 and TRBJ2-5; a weak D assignment points to TRBD1 (5 bases agree). This TCR was sampled from a man aged 18 to 29 in good health. The DNA reads TGCGCCAGCAGCAAGACAGCGTACCAAGAGACCCAGTACTTC. It translates to CASSKTAYQETQYF. Reference TRBV5-1 and TRBJ2-5 genes cover what lies past the CDR3, so the full variable domain is KAGVTQTPRYLIKTRGQQVTLSCSPISGHRSVSWYQQTPGQGLQFLFEYFSETQRNKGNFPGRFSGRQFSNSRSEMNVSTLELGDSALYLCASSKTAYQETQYFGPGTRLLVL.